This is a list of T cell receptor beta chains from one sample in a study of T-cell memory formation after mild COVID-19. TCRdb reprocessed the 5' RACE reads via MiXCR and lists one record per CDR3 protein. The table lists 120,000 or so distinct CDR3 sequences, 5% to 6.5% of them singletons, with 2% to 2.5% in the top ten. Material: PBMCs or a T cell subset sorted from them (not recorded which). The receptors were sampled from an adult woman who had mild COVID-19 (a few samples of this study predate the infection). Cell type and time point are not known. Each CDR3 is given with its conserved first and last residue. A D gene is named only where the DNA matches it firmly. The size entry is marked missing in some rows and otherwise reads once, few, many or a size class.

d_call: NA
v_call: TRBV10-2
j_call: TRBJ2-5
clone_size: few
cdr3_nt: TGCGCCAGCAGGGGCTCAGGGTGGCAAGAGACCCAGTACTTC
cdr3_aa: CASRGSGWQETQYF

d_call: NA
v_call: TRBV7-9
j_call: TRBJ2-2
clone_size: many
cdr3_nt: TGTGCCAGCAGGTTTGACGGGGACACCGGGGAGCTGTTTTTT
cdr3_aa: CASRFDGDTGELFF

d_call: NA
v_call: TRBV6-2/TRBV6-3
j_call: TRBJ1-1
clone_size: many
cdr3_nt: TGTGCCAGCAGTTACTTGCGGGAAGCTTTCTTT
cdr3_aa: CASSYLREAFF

d_call: TRBD1
v_call: TRBV29-1
j_call: TRBJ2-2
clone_size: many
cdr3_nt: TGCAGCATCTTACAGGGGAACTTGAACACCGGGGAGCTGTTTTTT
cdr3_aa: CSILQGNLNTGELFF

d_call: NA
v_call: TRBV5-1
j_call: TRBJ2-6
clone_size: few
cdr3_nt: TGCGCCAGCAGCTTGGTTGCAGGGCCTGGGGCCAACGTCCTGACTTTC
cdr3_aa: CASSLVAGPGANVLTF

d_call: TRBD2
v_call: TRBV18
j_call: TRBJ2-7
clone_size: many
cdr3_nt: TGTGCCAGCTCACCCCCTATGGGGGAGGGGTACGAGCAGTACTTC
cdr3_aa: CASSPPMGEGYEQYF

d_call: NA
v_call: TRBV7-9
j_call: TRBJ2-7
clone_size: many
cdr3_nt: TGTGCCAGCAGCTTAGTTGGTTCCTCCGGAGAGCAGTACTTC
cdr3_aa: CASSLVGSSGEQYF

d_call: NA
v_call: TRBV12-3/TRBV12-4
j_call: TRBJ2-1
clone_size: few
cdr3_nt: TGTGCCAGCAGCCCGGGACTCGAGGGGGGTGAGCAGTTCTTC
cdr3_aa: CASSPGLEGGEQFF

d_call: NA
v_call: TRBV4-1
j_call: TRBJ1-1
clone_size: many
cdr3_nt: TGCGCCAGCAGCCGGATGGAGGGGGAGCGTGCTTTCTTT
cdr3_aa: CASSRMEGERAFF

d_call: TRBD1
v_call: TRBV5-4
j_call: TRBJ1-1
clone_size: NA
cdr3_nt: TGTGCCAGCAGACCTCCGGGACAGGGGGCTTTGGACACTGAAGCTTTCTTT
cdr3_aa: CASRPPGQGALDTEAFF

d_call: NA
v_call: TRBV20-1
j_call: TRBJ2-1
clone_size: many
cdr3_nt: TGCAGTGCTAGAGGAGGCTCCTACAATGAGCAGTTCTTC
cdr3_aa: CSARGGSYNEQFF

d_call: NA
v_call: TRBV12-3/TRBV12-4
j_call: TRBJ2-7
clone_size: many
cdr3_nt: TGTGCCAGCAGTCCCCGGGTTGGCGAGCAGTACTTC
cdr3_aa: CASSPRVGEQYF

d_call: NA
v_call: TRBV20-1
j_call: TRBJ1-1
clone_size: few
cdr3_nt: TGCAGTGCTAGAGATCCGAGGGGAAGCACTGAAGCTTTCTTT
cdr3_aa: CSARDPRGSTEAFF

d_call: TRBD1
v_call: TRBV6-5
j_call: TRBJ2-2
clone_size: many
cdr3_nt: TGTGCCAGCAGGCTATCTCCGGGACAGGGGTTCCCCGGGGAGCTGTTTTTT
cdr3_aa: CASRLSPGQGFPGELFF

d_call: NA
v_call: TRBV7-9
j_call: TRBJ2-5
clone_size: many
cdr3_nt: TGTGCCAGCAGCCCCCAGGGAGGTTTGGAGACCCAGTACTTC
cdr3_aa: CASSPQGGLETQYF

d_call: NA
v_call: TRBV5-5
j_call: TRBJ1-1
clone_size: NA
cdr3_nt: TGTGCCAGCAGCTTGGGAGATCTTAACACTGAAGCTTTCTTT
cdr3_aa: CASSLGDLNTEAFF

d_call: NA
v_call: TRBV7-3
j_call: TRBJ1-2
clone_size: NA
cdr3_nt: TGTGCCAGCAGCCCACCGGGGGCGTCCTACTATGGCTACACCTTC
cdr3_aa: CASSPPGASYYGYTF

d_call: NA
v_call: TRBV7-2
j_call: TRBJ2-4
clone_size: many
cdr3_nt: TGTGCCAGCAGCGCCATTCTAACAGGGGTGGGAGGAAACATTCAGTACTTC
cdr3_aa: CASSAILTGVGGNIQYF

d_call: TRBD1
v_call: TRBV20-1
j_call: TRBJ1-2
clone_size: few
cdr3_nt: TGCAGTGCCTCCGACAGGGGGTTATTCGATGGCTACACCTTC
cdr3_aa: CSASDRGLFDGYTF

d_call: TRBD2
v_call: TRBV7-2
j_call: TRBJ2-3
clone_size: many
cdr3_nt: TGTGCCAGCAGCTTCGGCGGGGGGGCCTCAGATACGCAGTATTTT
cdr3_aa: CASSFGGGASDTQYF

d_call: TRBD1
v_call: TRBV5-1
j_call: TRBJ1-1
clone_size: many
cdr3_nt: TGCGCCAGTAGACAGGGGGACGCCACTGAAGCTTTCTTT
cdr3_aa: CASRQGDATEAFF

d_call: NA
v_call: TRBV18
j_call: TRBJ2-6
clone_size: few
cdr3_nt: TGTGCCAGCTCACCAAGTTTGGCCAGGATGGTTTCTGGGGCCAACGTCCTGACTTTC
cdr3_aa: CASSPSLARMVSGANVLTF

d_call: NA
v_call: TRBV12-3/TRBV12-4
j_call: TRBJ2-5
clone_size: few
cdr3_nt: TGTGCCTCCCAGGGGGGGTACCAAGAGACCCAGTACTTC
cdr3_aa: CASQGGYQETQYF

d_call: NA
v_call: TRBV5-1
j_call: TRBJ2-6
clone_size: many
cdr3_nt: TGCGCCAGCAGCGTGGCGGGGGCGGGGGCCAACGTCCTGACTTTC
cdr3_aa: CASSVAGAGANVLTF

d_call: NA
v_call: TRBV7-9
j_call: TRBJ2-3
clone_size: few
cdr3_nt: TGTGCCAGCAGCTTCCTAGGCCATAGGGATACGCAGTATTTT
cdr3_aa: CASSFLGHRDTQYF

d_call: NA
v_call: TRBV6-6
j_call: TRBJ1-1
clone_size: few
cdr3_nt: TGTGCCAGCAGTCACCAAACTGAAGCTTTCTTT
cdr3_aa: CASSHQTEAFF

d_call: NA
v_call: TRBV5-4
j_call: TRBJ1-2
clone_size: NA
cdr3_nt: TGTGCCAGCAGCCTTACCACGGCTAACTATGGCTACACCTTC
cdr3_aa: CASSLTTANYGYTF

d_call: TRBD1
v_call: TRBV7-9
j_call: TRBJ1-2
clone_size: many
cdr3_nt: TGTGCCAGCAGCTCACAGGGGTCGCATTACTATGGCTACACCTTC
cdr3_aa: CASSSQGSHYYGYTF

d_call: TRBD1
v_call: TRBV5-1
j_call: TRBJ2-1
clone_size: few
cdr3_nt: TGCGCCAGCAGGGGACAGGATTACAATGAGCAGTTCTTC
cdr3_aa: CASRGQDYNEQFF

d_call: NA
v_call: TRBV29-1
j_call: TRBJ2-2
clone_size: NA
cdr3_nt: TGCAGCGTCGCCTATGGGTTTCTGACCGGGGAGCTGTTTTTT
cdr3_aa: CSVAYGFLTGELFF

d_call: NA
v_call: TRBV11-3
j_call: TRBJ2-4
clone_size: many
cdr3_nt: TGTGCCAGCAGCTCCCCTGCAGTGGGTTCAAACATTCAGTACTTC
cdr3_aa: CASSSPAVGSNIQYF

d_call: TRBD2
v_call: TRBV27
j_call: TRBJ2-1
clone_size: many
cdr3_nt: TGTGCCAGCAGGCTAGGACTAGCGGGAGGCCTGGGGAAAGATGAGCAGTTCTTC
cdr3_aa: CASRLGLAGGLGKDEQFF

d_call: NA
v_call: TRBV5-1
j_call: TRBJ2-1
clone_size: NA
cdr3_nt: TGCGCCAGCAGCTTATGGTACAATGAGCAGTTCTTC
cdr3_aa: CASSLWYNEQFF

d_call: TRBD1
v_call: TRBV11-2
j_call: TRBJ1-6
clone_size: many
cdr3_nt: TGTGCCAGCAGCTACGACAGGGTTTCACCCCTCCACTTT
cdr3_aa: CASSYDRVSPLHF

d_call: NA
v_call: TRBV3-1
j_call: TRBJ1-1
clone_size: few
cdr3_nt: TGTGCCAGCAGCTCAACGGGAACGACGAGGGTGAACACTGAAGCTTTCTTT
cdr3_aa: CASSSTGTTRVNTEAFF

d_call: NA
v_call: TRBV12-3/TRBV12-4
j_call: TRBJ1-4
clone_size: NA
cdr3_nt: TGTGCCAGCAGTCCCCCGGGGATCCGAGAAAAACTGTTTTTT
cdr3_aa: CASSPPGIREKLFF

d_call: TRBD1
v_call: TRBV15
j_call: TRBJ1-5
clone_size: many
cdr3_nt: TGTGCCACCAGCAGAGATCTGACAGGGAACCAGCATTTT
cdr3_aa: CATSRDLTGNQHF

d_call: TRBD1
v_call: TRBV5-1
j_call: TRBJ2-3
clone_size: NA
cdr3_nt: TGCGCCAGCAGCCCCGGACAGGGGGTCTTGACAGATACGCAGTATTTT
cdr3_aa: CASSPGQGVLTDTQYF

d_call: TRBD2
v_call: TRBV6-5
j_call: TRBJ2-1
clone_size: many
cdr3_nt: TGTGCCAGCAGGGTAGGGGCTTTGGGGAGGGGTGAGCAGTTCTTC
cdr3_aa: CASRVGALGRGEQFF

d_call: NA
v_call: TRBV11-2
j_call: TRBJ2-1
clone_size: few
cdr3_nt: TGTGCCAGCAGCTCCAGGACTTCGCTTTACAATGAGCAGTTCTTC
cdr3_aa: CASSSRTSLYNEQFF

d_call: NA
v_call: TRBV5-6
j_call: TRBJ2-1
clone_size: NA
cdr3_nt: TGTGCCAGCAGCCCGGGCCCCTTGGTGGGGGCTCCCTTCTTC
cdr3_aa: CASSPGPLVGAPFF